One and the same sample provided the 24 T cell receptor beta chains below, sequenced in a study of blood T cell repertoires in COVID-19. Sequenced by immunoSEQ multiplex PCR; TCRdb stores in-frame clones only, minus some. This table holds hundreds of thousands of clones, more than 75% found once. Sample: PBMCs or T cells enriched from blood (not recorded which). The source of these receptors is a woman in her forties or fifties who had recovered from COVID-19.

The chain joins TRBV9 to TRBJ1-1; a weak D match, TRBD1 (5 bases). The germline gives CDR1 SGDLS, CDR2 YYNGEE. The CDR3 totals 17 residues. With 1 base removed from V and 2 bases from J, the gap between germline ends came to 18 bases. CDR3 DNA sequence: TGTGCCAGCAGCGTAACCCCCCGGAACCAGGGAAACACTGAAGCTTTCTTT. The encoded protein is CASSVTPRNQGNTEAFF.

This clone was picked up a small number of times. V and J are TRBV6-6 and TRBJ2-7; D is possibly TRBD1 (6 bases). The CDR3 sequence is 14 residues long. Germline loops: CDR1 MNHNY, CDR2 SVGAGI (reference sequence). V lost 6 bases to trimming and J lost 2 bases, with 14 bases between them. CDR3 bases: TGTGCCAGCAGCCAGGGGCGTTATGCCTACGAGCAGTACTTC. Translation: CASSQGRYAYEQYF.

The chain combines TRBV4-2 with TRBJ2-7, with TRBD2 identical over 7 bases. The germline V gene has CDR1 LGHNA and CDR2 YNFKEQ. J gave up 0 bases and V 4 bases, and 15 bases lay outside the gene matches. This CDR3 has 18 amino acids. CDR3 protein: CASSLSLGVAGLSYEQYF. DNA for the CDR3: TGTGCCAGCAGCCTATCCCTAGGGGTAGCGGGCCTCTCCTACGAGCAGTACTTC.

The J gene is TRBJ2-1, the V gene TRBV7-9, with 8 positions matching TRBD1. V dropped 4 bases and J dropped 5; count of bases not matched to a gene: 7. Germline assignment: CDR1 SEHNR and CDR2 FQNEAQ (reference sequence). The CDR3 loop spans 15 amino acids. The CDR3 spells CASSSGTGFDNEQFF. CDR3 in DNA: TGTGCCAGCAGCTCCGGGACAGGCTTTGACAATGAGCAGTTCTTC.

V is TRBV24-1 and J is TRBJ2-1; 8 bases line up with TRBD2. Trimming took 4 bases from V and 0 from J; bases not matched to a gene: 7. The CDR3 extends over 17 amino acids. Germline CDR1 and CDR2: KGHDR and SFDVKD. The CDR3 DNA is TGTGCCACCAGTGACAACAAGCGGGGGAGCTCCTACAATGAGCAGTTCTTC. Encoded protein: CATSDNKRGSSYNEQFF.

This chain uses TRBV28 with TRBJ2-7, with 10 bases aligning to TRBD1. This CDR3 contains 14 residues. With 4 bases clipped from V and 2 bases from J, the junction kept 2 bases outside the gene matches. Looked up from germline, CDR1 is MDHEN and CDR2 is SYDVKM. This CDR3 reads CASSSGTGAYEQYF. The CDR3 coding sequence is TGTGCCAGCAGTTCGGGGACAGGGGCCTACGAGCAGTACTTC.

The chain carries TRBV2 and TRBJ2-1; perhaps TRBD2 as D (7 bases). The V end lost 6 bases, the J end lost 11 bases, and 17 bases lay between the germline ends. The CDR3 has 13 amino acids. From germline, CDR1 is SNHLY and CDR2 FYNNEI. The CDR3 DNA follows: TGTGCCAGCAGCGTAGAGGGGGGGCGAAAGCAGTTCTTC. Translating gives CASSVEGGRKQFF.

This chain joins TRBV5-1 and TRBJ2-5; 7 bases agree with TRBD1. The ends lost 4 bases at V and 4 bases at J; junction bases unmatched: 7. CDR3 length: 14 amino acids. Germline V gene sequence: CDR1 SGHRS, CDR2 YFSETQ. The CDR3 bases are TGCGCCAGCAGCGCGCAGGGGGTACGAGAGACCCAGTACTTC. Its protein is CASSAQGVRETQYF.

As to this clone: The junction departs from germline at one end; a sequencing error may be responsible. The rearrangement uses TRBV6-4 and TRBJ2-1; maybe TRBD2 (5 bases). Germline V gene sequence: CDR1 MRHNA, CDR2 SNTAGT. The CDR3 is 16 amino acids. CDR3 sequence (DNA): TGTGCCAGCAGTGACTCGATGTCTAGCTCCTCCAATGAGCAGTTCTTC. Translation gives CASSDSMSSSSNEQFF.

The V gene is TRBV27, the J gene TRBJ1-2, with 9 bases fitting TRBD1. This CDR3 region has 13 residues. After removal of 4 bases from V and 5 bases from J, the junction contained 2 bases not matched to a gene. The germline gives CDR1 MNHEY, CDR2 SMNVEV (reference sequence). CDR3 residues: CASSSTGGYGYTF. DNA for the CDR3: TGTGCCAGCAGTTCGACAGGGGGTTATGGCTACACCTTC.

For this clone: The sample carries other DNA sequences with the same CDR3. The V call is TRBV6-5, the J call TRBJ2-5; D gene unclear. CDR3 length: 13 residues. V was pared by 0 bases and J by 5 bases, with 7 bases between. In germline, CDR1 is MNHEY, CDR2 SVGAGI. CDR3 nucleotide sequence: TGTGCCAGCAGTTACTCGACACGGGAGACCCAGTACTTC. This encodes CASSYSTRETQYF.

The DNA for the CDR3 is TGTGCCAGCAGTTCACAGGGGGCTGGCTACACCTTC. Protein sequence: CASSSQGAGYTF. The chain recombines TRBV12-3 or TRBV12-4 with TRBJ1-2, with 9 bases fitting TRBD1. The CDR3 is 12 amino acids. Trimming removed 4 bases from V and 7 bases from J; junction bases left unmatched: 1.

The rearrangement uses TRBV9 and TRBJ1-6; 10 nucleotides line up with TRBD1. From germline, CDR1 is SGDLS and CDR2 YYNGEE. J lost 10 bases, V lost 4 bases, and 5 bases had no gene match. There are 14 residues in the CDR3. CDR3 sequence (DNA): TGTGCCAGCAGCTTGGGACAGGGGAACTCACCCCTCCACTTT. Protein sequence: CASSLGQGNSPLHF.

The chain couples TRBV4-1 to TRBJ1-1; D is ambiguous. V lost 0 bases and J lost 5, with 7 bases in between. Per germline, CDR1 MGHRA and CDR2 YSYEKL. The CDR3 totals 13 residues. For the CDR3, the DNA is TGCGCCAGCAGCCAAGAACGGAGGACTGAAGCTTTCTTT. Protein sequence: CASSQERRTEAFF.

The rearrangement uses TRBV28 and TRBJ1-2; the match to TRBD1 covers 7 bases. This CDR3 spans 12 amino acids. The germline gives CDR1 MDHEN, CDR2 SYDVKM. V lost 9 bases, J lost 4 bases, and 5 bases stayed unmatched. CDR3 region: CASTGDPYGYTF. The CDR3 DNA reads as TGTGCCAGTACAGGGGATCCCTATGGCTACACCTTC.

The chain links TRBV9 to TRBJ2-1; 7 nucleotides match TRBD1. The CDR3 is 14 amino acids. The junction had 3 bases not matched to a gene; V was cut back by 3 bases and J by 3 bases. Germline V CDR1 and CDR2: SGDLS, YYNGEE. CDR3 protein: CASSARDSYNEQFF. The CDR3 DNA follows: TGTGCCAGCAGCGCCCGGGACAGCTACAATGAGCAGTTCTTC.

The chain has TRBV11-3 and TRBJ1-2, with D maybe TRBD1 (6 bases). CDR3 length: 15 residues. V lost 5 bases and J lost 2, with 15 bases in between. Germline CDR1 reads SGHNT; CDR2 reads YENEEA. CDR3 nucleotide sequence: TGTGCCAGCAGCCCGACCGGGACAATCAACTATGGCTACACCTTC. It is translated as CASSPTGTINYGYTF. The full variable domain, completed using reference TRBV11-3 and TRBJ1-2, is EAGVVQSPRYKIIEKKQPVAFWCNPISGHNTLYWYLQNLGQGPELLIRYENEEAVDDSQLPKDRFSAERLKGVDSTLKIQPAELGDSAVYLCASSPTGTINYGYTFGSGTRLTVV.

This chain joins TRBV21-1 and TRBJ1-6; TRBD1 is taken as the D call from the table, unchecked against the DNA. TRBV21-1 counts as a pseudogene. CDR3 length equals 14 residues. The DNA for the CDR3 is TGTGCCAGCAGCAAAGCAACTCGACAGGTACCCCTCCACTTT. Its translation is CASSKATRQVPLHF.

This clone was counted a single time. The chain carries TRBV24-1 and TRBJ2-1, with 10 bases that match TRBD2. The CDR3 extends over 16 amino acids. Germline V gene data show CDR1 as KGHDR and CDR2 as SFDVKD. With V trimmed by 2 bases and J by 3 bases, 3 bases remained unmatched. CDR3 nucleotide sequence: TGTGCCACCAGTGATTCGGGACTAGCGCACTACAATGAGCAGTTCTTC. It translates to CATSDSGLAHYNEQFF.

The gene calls are TRBV4-2 and TRBJ2-1; 8 nucleotides agree with TRBD2. J gave up 5 bases and V 3 bases, and 12 bases lay outside the gene matches. The CDR3 loop spans 17 amino acids. CDR1 and CDR2 (germline): LGHNA, YNFKEQ. DNA of the CDR3: TGTGCCAGCAGCCAGTCGGTGGCGGGAGGTTACAACAATGAGCAGTTCTTC. Encoded protein: CASSQSVAGGYNNEQFF.

This chain links TRBV5-1 with TRBJ1-1; 7 bases map to TRBD1. CDR3 length: 15 amino acids. Trimming took 4 bases from V and 0 from J; bases not matched to a gene: 6. Germline lookup yields CDR1 SGHRS and CDR2 YFSETQ. The DNA of the CDR3 is TGCGCCAGCAGCGTGACAGGGAACATGAACACTGAAGCTTTCTTT. Its translation: CASSVTGNMNTEAFF.

This clone was observed a handful of times. The V and J genes are TRBV14 and TRBJ1-1; D is unclear. The CDR3 sequence is 14 residues long. Germline V lookup: CDR1 SGHDN, CDR2 FVKESK. V was cut by 9 bases and J by 4 bases, with 18 bases left in between. CDR3 nucleotides: TGTGCCAGTTATAGCCGTGAGGGTAGCACTGAAGCTTTCTTT. Amino acid sequence: CASYSREGSTEAFF.

This chain joins TRBV11-3 and TRBJ1-1, with a weak D call TRBD1 (5 bases). V dropped 5 bases and J dropped 6 bases, with 13 bases sitting between them. The CDR3 runs to 13 residues. Per germline, CDR1 SGHNT and CDR2 YENEEA. In nucleotides, the CDR3 is TGTGCCAGCAGCAAAAGCAGGGTGTCTGAAGCTTTCTTT. This gives the protein CASSKSRVSEAFF.

The chain joins TRBV30 to TRBJ1-1; 9 bases agree with TRBD1. There are 13 residues in the CDR3. Germline V CDR1 and CDR2: GTSNPN, SVGIG (reference sequence). Losses at the gene ends were 3 bases for V and 3 bases for J; bases not matched to a gene: 2. CDR3 bases: TGTGCCTGGAGCCGGGACAGGGACACTGAAGCTTTCTTT. It codes for CAWSRDRDTEAFF. Looking up the rest from reference TRBV30 and TRBJ1-1 gives the full variable domain: SQTIHQWPATLVQPVGSPLSLECTVEGTSNPNLYWYRQAAGRGLQLLFYSVGIGQISSEVPQNLSASRPQDRQFILSSKKLLLSDSGFYLCAWSRDRDTEAFFGQGTRLTVV.